These 10 T cell receptor beta chains were sequenced from one sample in a study of cytomegalovirus exposure and HLA in healthy donors. A multiplex PCR was run with 60 Vbeta primers and 13 Jbeta primers. Profiling relied on immunoSEQ multiplex PCR, and the TCRdb table lists in-frame clones only, not all of them. The sample carries some 150,000 clones, around 79% recorded once. Sample: PBMCs. These receptors were obtained from a male donor in good health and CMV-seronegative.

The chain employs TRBV9 and TRBJ2-7, with 7 positions matching TRBD2. This CDR3 has 15 amino acids. After removal of 3 bases from V and 9 bases from J, the junction contained 15 bases not matched to a gene. Looked up from germline, CDR1 is SGDLS and CDR2 is YYNGEE. CDR3 sequence (DNA): TGTGCCAGCAGCGATTCTCCAGCGGGAAGGCTTGGGCAGTACTTC. Its translation: CASSDSPAGRLGQYF.

Of note for this clone: At one boundary the junction diverges from the germline segment, which might be a read error. The chain joins TRBV7-9 to TRBJ1-4; perhaps TRBD1 as D (5 bases). CDR1 SEHNR and CDR2 FQNEAQ come from the germline V gene (reference sequence). The CDR3 contains 14 residues. The CDR3 nucleotides are TGTTCCAGCAGCCCGGGAGTAGGGGTAGAAAAACTGTTTTTT. This sequence encodes CSSSPGVGVEKLFF.

The rearrangement joins TRBV7-2 to TRBJ2-3; D ambiguous. The CDR3 is made up of 15 amino acids. V was pared by 5 bases and J by 5 bases, with 17 bases between. The germline V gene has CDR1 SGHTA and CDR2 FQGNSA. The CDR3 sequence: CASSLGGVPGDTQYF. The CDR3 nucleotides are TGTGCCAGCAGCCTAGGTGGAGTCCCGGGAGATACGCAGTATTTT.

The chain joins TRBV6-5 to TRBJ1-2; D gene uncertain. V was shortened by 1 base and J by 3 bases, with 6 bases between the two germline ends. CDR1 and CDR2 from the germline V gene are MNHEY and SVGAGI. The CDR3 is 13 amino acids. CDR3 bases: TGTGCCAGCAGTTACTTGGCCCACTATGGCTACACCTTC. This codes for CASSYLAHYGYTF.

This clone appeared a single time. The chain carries TRBV9 and TRBJ2-3; 9 positions agree with TRBD1. Looked up from germline, CDR1 is SGDLS and CDR2 is YYNGEE. Unmatched junction bases numbered 9, after V lost 4 bases and J lost 3 bases. There are 16 residues in the CDR3. The CDR3 DNA reads as TGTGCCAGCAGCTCCCGGACAGGGGATTCGACAGATACGCAGTATTTT. Protein: CASSSRTGDSTDTQYF.

This chain joins TRBV9 and TRBJ2-7, with D tentatively TRBD1 (6 bases). Per germline, CDR1 SGDLS and CDR2 YYNGEE. CDR3 length equals 14 residues. Trimming shortened V by 4 bases and J by 5 bases, and 16 bases separated the two germline ends. The CDR3 DNA sequence: TGTGCCAGCAGCCCTCTTAACAGGGTTAACGAGCAGTACTTC. It codes for CASSPLNRVNEQYF.

The V and J genes are TRBV29-1 and TRBJ2-1; D is undetermined. The CDR3 loop spans 11 amino acids. V dropped 0 bases and J dropped 8 bases, with 5 bases sitting between them. The germline gives CDR1 SQVTM, CDR2 ANQGSEA. The CDR3 nucleotides are TGCAGCGTTGAAGATTTCTATGAGCAGTTCTTC. Its translation is CSVEDFYEQFF.

The J gene is TRBJ2-3, the V gene TRBV9; 8 nucleotides match TRBD2. J gave up 10 bases and V 3 bases, and 10 bases lay outside the gene matches. Germline CDR1 and CDR2: SGDLS and YYNGEE. CDR3 length equals 14 residues. The CDR3, as DNA: TGTGCCAGCAGCGAAGGGGGAGGGACTAGGTCGCAGTATTTT. It is translated as CASSEGGGTRSQYF.

This clone was seen once. The rearrangement uses TRBV11-2 and TRBJ1-1; D gene ambiguous. The CDR3 has 13 amino acids. Between the trimmed V and J ends, which lost 5 bases and 0 bases, there was a span of 7 bases. CDR1 is SGHAT, CDR2 FQNNGV, per germline. The CDR3 DNA reads TGTGCCAGCAGCCCTTCTATGAACACTGAAGCTTTCTTT. It translates to CASSPSMNTEAFF.

This chain joins TRBV6-1 and TRBJ2-7; TRBD2 is a possible D gene (5 bases). Germline V CDR1 and CDR2: MNHNS, SASEGT. The CDR3 sequence is 15 residues long. V dropped 1 base and J dropped 0 bases, with 10 bases sitting between them. This CDR3 reads CASSEEAGASYEQYF. CDR3 DNA: TGTGCCAGCAGTGAAGAGGCGGGTGCCTCCTACGAGCAGTACTTC.